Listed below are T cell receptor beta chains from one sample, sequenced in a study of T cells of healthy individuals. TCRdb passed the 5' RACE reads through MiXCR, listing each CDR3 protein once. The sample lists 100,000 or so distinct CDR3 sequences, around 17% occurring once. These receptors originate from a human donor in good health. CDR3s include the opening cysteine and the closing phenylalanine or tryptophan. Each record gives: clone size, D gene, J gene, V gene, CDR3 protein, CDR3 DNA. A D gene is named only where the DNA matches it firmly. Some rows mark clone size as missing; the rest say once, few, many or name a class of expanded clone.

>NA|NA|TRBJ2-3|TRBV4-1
CASSQERGANTDTQYF
TGCGCCAGCAGCCAAGAAAGGGGCGCCAACACAGATACGCAGTATTTT
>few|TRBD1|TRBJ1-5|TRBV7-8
CASSLVGTVNQPQHF
TGTGCCAGCAGCTTAGTCGGGACAGTCAATCAGCCCCAGCATTTT
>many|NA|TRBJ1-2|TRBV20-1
CSASLGVYGYTF
TGCAGTGCTAGTTTAGGGGTCTATGGCTACACCTTC
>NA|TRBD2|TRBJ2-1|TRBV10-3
CAISQTSGFVNEQFF
TGTGCCATCAGCCAAACTAGCGGGTTCGTTAATGAGCAGTTCTTC
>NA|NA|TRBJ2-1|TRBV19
CVSRGWDSYNEQFF
TGTGTCAGTAGGGGATGGGATTCATACAATGAGCAGTTCTTC
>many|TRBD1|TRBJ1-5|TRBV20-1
CSAVARMRDRVSNQPQHF
TGCAGTGCCGTAGCTCGAATGAGGGACAGGGTTAGCAATCAGCCCCAGCATTTT
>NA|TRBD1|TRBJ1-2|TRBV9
CASSQKGQGDRNYGYTF
TGTGCCAGCAGCCAGAAGGGGCAGGGGGACCGAAACTATGGCTACACCTTC
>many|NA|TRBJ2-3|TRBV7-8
CASSLHPAGDMPDTQYF
TGTGCCAGCAGCCTGCATCCCGCAGGGGACATGCCAGATACGCAGTATTTT
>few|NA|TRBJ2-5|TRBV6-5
CASSRTRQETQYF
TGTGCCAGCAGTCGGACAAGGCAAGAGACCCAGTACTTC
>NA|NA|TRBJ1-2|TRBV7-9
CASSLSQEDRFYGYTF
TGTGCCAGCAGCTTATCACAGGAAGACAGGTTCTATGGCTACACCTTC
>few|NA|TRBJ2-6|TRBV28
CASSLRLAGANVLTF
TGTGCCAGCAGTTTAAGATTAGCTGGGGCCAACGTCCTGACTTTC
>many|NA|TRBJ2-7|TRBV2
CASSWDEQYF
TGTGCCAGCAGTTGGGACGAGCAGTACTTC
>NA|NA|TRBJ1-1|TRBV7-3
CASSLERGSGAFF
TGTGCCAGCAGCTTAGAAAGGGGGTCGGGAGCTTTCTTT
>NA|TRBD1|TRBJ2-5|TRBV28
CASSPTGTAYEETQYF
TGTGCCAGCAGTCCCACCGGGACAGCGTATGAAGAGACCCAGTACTTC
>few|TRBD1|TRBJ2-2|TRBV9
CASSSPRGGQGAAGELFF
TGTGCCAGCAGCTCTCCCCGTGGGGGACAGGGTGCCGCCGGGGAGCTGTTTTTT
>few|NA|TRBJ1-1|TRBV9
CASSLEGYTGTEAFF
TGTGCCAGCAGCCTGGAGGGGTATACGGGCACTGAAGCTTTCTTT
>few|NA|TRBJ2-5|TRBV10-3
CAISYTNGGVWTQYF
TGTGCCATCAGTTATACGAACGGTGGGGTCTGGACCCAGTACTTC
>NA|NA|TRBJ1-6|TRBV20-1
CSATRQVGSPLHF
TGCAGTGCTACACGACAGGTCGGTTCACCCCTCCACTTT
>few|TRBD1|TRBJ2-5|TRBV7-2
CASSARGFLVETQYF
TGTGCCAGCAGCGCCAGGGGGTTCCTGGTCGAGACCCAGTACTTC
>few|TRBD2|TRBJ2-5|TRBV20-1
CSARTSGPETQYF
TGCAGTGCTAGGACTAGCGGGCCGGAGACCCAGTACTTC
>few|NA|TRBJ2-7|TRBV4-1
CASSQDGRVGYF
TGCGCCAGCAGCCAAGATGGCCGGGTGGGGTACTTC
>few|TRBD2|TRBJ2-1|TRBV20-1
CSARRLAGGNEQFF
TGCAGTGCTAGGAGACTAGCGGGGGGGAATGAGCAGTTCTTC
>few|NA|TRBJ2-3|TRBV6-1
CAIGTLADTQYF
TGTGCCATCGGGACTTTGGCGGATACGCAGTATTTT
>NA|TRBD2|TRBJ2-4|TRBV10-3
CAISELAGYDKNIQYF
TGTGCCATCAGTGAGTTAGCGGGGTACGACAAAAACATTCAGTACTTC
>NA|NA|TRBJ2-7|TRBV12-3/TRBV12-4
CASSWLTLPYEQYF
TGTGCCAGCAGCTGGCTGACCCTCCCCTACGAGCAGTACTTC
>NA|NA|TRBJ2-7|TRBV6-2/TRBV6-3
CASSRGLGQSPESYEQYF
TGTGCCAGCAGCCGGGGCCTCGGACAGTCCCCCGAAAGCTACGAGCAGTACTTC
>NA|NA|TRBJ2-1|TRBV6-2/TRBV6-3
CASRGGIEQFF
TGTGCCAGCAGGGGGGGCATTGAGCAGTTCTTC
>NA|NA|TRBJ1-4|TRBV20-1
CSVPGRSNEKLFF
TGCAGTGTGCCGGGACGGTCAAATGAAAAACTGTTTTTT
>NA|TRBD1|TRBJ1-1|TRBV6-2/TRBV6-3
CASQLDRGWAEAFF
TGTGCCAGCCAACTCGACAGGGGATGGGCTGAAGCTTTCTTT
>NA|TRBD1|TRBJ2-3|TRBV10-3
CAIRPGQGDSQTDTQYF
TGTGCCATCAGACCGGGACAGGGTGATTCCCAAACAGATACGCAGTATTTT
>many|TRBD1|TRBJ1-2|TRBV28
CASRAPTGAGHYGYTF
TGTGCCAGCAGGGCTCCGACAGGGGCAGGGCACTATGGCTACACCTTC
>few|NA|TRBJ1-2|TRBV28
CASSLGGGIYGYTF
TGTGCCAGCAGTTTAGGTGGGGGGATCTATGGCTACACCTTC
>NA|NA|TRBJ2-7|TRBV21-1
CASSKALDGLEQYF
TGTGCCAGCAGCAAAGCTCTCGACGGACTAGAGCAGTACTTC
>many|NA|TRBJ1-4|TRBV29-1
CSVTGDGEKLFF
TGCAGCGTGACAGGAGATGGGGAAAAACTGTTTTTT
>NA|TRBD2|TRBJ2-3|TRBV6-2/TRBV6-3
CASTEAGEADTQYF
TGTGCCAGCACCGAAGCGGGAGAGGCAGATACGCAGTATTTT
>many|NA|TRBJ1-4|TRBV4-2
CASTWLSGGVNEKLFF
TGTGCCAGCACCTGGTTGTCGGGAGGGGTTAATGAAAAACTGTTTTTT
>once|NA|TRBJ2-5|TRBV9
CASSVDPPGTFRETQYF
TGTGCCAGCAGCGTAGATCCCCCAGGGACATTCAGAGAGACCCAGTACTTC
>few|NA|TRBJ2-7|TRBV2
CASSESPSRDEQYF
TGTGCCAGCAGTGAATCCCCCAGCAGAGACGAGCAGTACTTC
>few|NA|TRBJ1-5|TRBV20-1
CSARIGSNQPQHF
TGCAGTGCTAGAATAGGGAGCAATCAGCCCCAGCATTTT
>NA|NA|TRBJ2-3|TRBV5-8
CASRQTYISTDTQYF
TGTGCCAGCAGACAGACCTATATTAGCACAGATACGCAGTATTTT
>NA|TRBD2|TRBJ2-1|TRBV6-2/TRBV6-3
CASSPRGDSYNEQFF
TGTGCCAGCAGTCCACGGGGGGACTCCTACAATGAGCAGTTCTTC
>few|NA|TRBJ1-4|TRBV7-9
CASCTDYSSEKLFF
TGTGCCAGCTGCACGGACTACAGTAGTGAAAAACTGTTTTTT
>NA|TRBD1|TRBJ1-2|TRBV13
CASSRGGQGNGYNF
TGTGCCAGCAGCCGAGGGGGACAGGGTAATGGCTACAACTTC
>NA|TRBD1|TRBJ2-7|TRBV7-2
CASSPWDRYEQYF
TGTGCCAGCAGCCCGTGGGACAGGTACGAGCAGTACTTC
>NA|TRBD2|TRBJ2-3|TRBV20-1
CSAGLAGGTTDTQYF
TGCAGTGCCGGACTAGCGGGGGGGACTACAGATACGCAGTATTTT
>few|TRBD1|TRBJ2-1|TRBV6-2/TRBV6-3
CASRGDRANYNEQFF
TGTGCCAGCAGAGGGGACAGGGCGAACTACAATGAGCAGTTCTTC
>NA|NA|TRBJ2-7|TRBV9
CASSVGLTYEQYF
TGTGCCAGCAGCGTAGGATTGACCTACGAGCAGTACTTC
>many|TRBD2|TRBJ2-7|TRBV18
CASSPNRLAGRIYYEQYF
TGTGCCAGCTCACCAAACCGACTAGCGGGGCGGATTTACTACGAGCAGTACTTC
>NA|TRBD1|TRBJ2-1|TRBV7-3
CASSVGGPDEQFF
TGTGCCAGCAGCGTAGGGGGCCCGGATGAGCAGTTCTTC
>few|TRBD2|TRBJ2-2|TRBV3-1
CASSPAGEAGELFF
TGTGCCAGCAGCCCAGCGGGGGAGGCCGGGGAGCTGTTTTTT
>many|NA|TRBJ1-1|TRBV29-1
CSVGESEAFF
TGCAGCGTTGGGGAATCTGAAGCTTTCTTT
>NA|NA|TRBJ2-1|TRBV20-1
CSASRFEVFSYNEQFF
TGCAGTGCTAGTAGGTTTGAGGTTTTCTCCTACAATGAGCAGTTCTTC
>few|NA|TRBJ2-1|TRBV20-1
CSARDPPEQFF
TGCAGTGCTAGAGATCCACCTGAGCAGTTCTTC
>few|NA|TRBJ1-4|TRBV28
CASRRNEKLFF
TGTGCCAGCAGGCGGAATGAAAAACTGTTTTTT
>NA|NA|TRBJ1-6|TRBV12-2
CASRLPKGPTGGVDSPLHF
TGTGCAAGTCGCTTACCCAAAGGTCCTACAGGGGGCGTGGATTCACCCCTCCACTTT
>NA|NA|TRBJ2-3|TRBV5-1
CASSPGAGTTDTQYF
TGCGCCAGCAGCCCTGGGGCGGGGACCACAGATACGCAGTATTTT
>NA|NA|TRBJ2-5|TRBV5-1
CASSLDPGEETQYF
TGCGCCAGCAGCTTGGACCCAGGGGAAGAGACCCAGTACTTC
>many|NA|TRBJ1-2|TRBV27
CASSLSVANYGYTF
TGTGCCAGCAGTTTATCAGTAGCTAACTATGGCTACACCTTC
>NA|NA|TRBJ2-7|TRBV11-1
CASSAMPQPYEQYF
TGTGCCAGCAGCGCGATGCCACAGCCCTACGAGCAGTACTTC
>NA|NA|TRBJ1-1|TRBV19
CASSTKGGWMNTEAFF
TGTGCCAGTAGTACTAAGGGGGGATGGATGAACACTGAAGCTTTCTTT